This is a list of T cell receptor beta chains from one sample in a study of T cell repertoires in cytomegalovirus infection. The antigens for these receptors are not known. Each CDR3 protein is one row after TCRdb ran MiXCR on the reads. This sample carries more than 250,000 distinct CDR3 sequences, more than 20% of them seen once, and the ten largest clones take about an eighth. The source was cultured PBMCs, collected from culture after CMV antigen stimulation. The receptors originated from a human donor in good health (CMV status not recorded). Some clones in this sample may be carry-over from other donors' samples. Both conserved end residues are part of each CDR3. A D gene is named only where the DNA matches it firmly. Clone sizes are given selectively: once, few, many, or a class where the clone is expanded.

V gene	J gene	clone size	D gene	CDR3 DNA	CDR3 protein
TRBV7-8	TRBJ2-5	many	NA	TGTGCCAGCAGCCTCGGTCCTCGGGAGACCCAGTACTTC	CASSLGPRETQYF
TRBV11-2	TRBJ1-6	NA	NA	TGTGCCAGCAGCTTAGCGGGGGGGTATTGGGATAATTCACCCCTCCACTTT	CASSLAGGYWDNSPLHF
TRBV25-1	TRBJ1-3	few	TRBD1	TGTGCCAGCATATCCTCGACAGGGGGAATCTCCATATATTTT	CASISSTGGISIYF
TRBV29-1	TRBJ2-2	few	NA	TGCAGCGTTGAAGATGAACTAGGCCCGTCTGGGGAGCTGTTTTTT	CSVEDELGPSGELFF
TRBV5-1	TRBJ2-1	NA	TRBD2	TGCGCCAGCAGCTTCGCGGGGAGGGGTGAGCAGTTCTTC	CASSFAGRGEQFF
TRBV29-1	TRBJ2-1	few	TRBD1	TGCAGCGTGGACCCCGGACAGGGGGTTTCACACAATGAGCAGTTCTTC	CSVDPGQGVSHNEQFF
TRBV19	TRBJ1-5	few	NA	TGTGCCAGTAGTATAAGGCCAGGGAATATAATGGTTGATCAGCCCCAGCATTTT	CASSIRPGNIMVDQPQHF
TRBV4-1	TRBJ2-1	few	TRBD2	TGCGCCAGCAGCCTCCGAGGGACTAGCGGGAACAATGAGCAGTTCTTC	CASSLRGTSGNNEQFF
TRBV12-3/TRBV12-4	TRBJ2-3	NA	NA	TGTGCCAGCAGTGGATTAGCGTACACAGATACGCAGTATTTT	CASSGLAYTDTQYF
TRBV4-3	TRBJ1-1	many	NA	TGCGCCAGCAGCCAAGCTTTGGGCGGTCTCATAGGGAACACTGAAGCTTTCTTT	CASSQALGGLIGNTEAFF
TRBV5-4	TRBJ2-3	NA	NA	TGTGCCAGCAGCCTCGGGTCTCAGAGGGAGGATTTT	CASSLGSQREDF
TRBV7-8	TRBJ1-1	many	TRBD1	TGTGCCAGCAGCGCCTACCGGGACAGACACACTGAAGCTTTCTTT	CASSAYRDRHTEAFF
TRBV3-1	TRBJ2-5	NA	TRBD2	TGTGCCAGCAGCCAAAAGGGGGCTCTAGCGGGGCAAGAGACCCAGTACTTC	CASSQKGALAGQETQYF
TRBV28	TRBJ2-3	NA	NA	TGTGCCAGCAGTTTATACGGGGGCTCAACCACAGATACGCAGTATTTT	CASSLYGGSTTDTQYF
TRBV7-8	TRBJ2-2	many	TRBD1	TGTGCCAGCAGCTTACGCCGGCCGGGACAGGGTACCGGGGAGCTGTTTTTT	CASSLRRPGQGTGELFF
TRBV12-3/TRBV12-4	TRBJ2-5	few	NA	TGTGCCAGCAGTTTACGGCGGAGGGGGGAGACCCAGTACTTC	CASSLRRRGETQYF
TRBV12-5	TRBJ1-3	few	NA	TGTGCTAGTGGTTTGGTACTTCACTCTGGAAACACCATATATTTT	CASGLVLHSGNTIYF
TRBV10-3	TRBJ1-3	NA	NA	TGTGCCATCAGTGAGGTCTCTGGAAACACCATATATTTT	CAISEVSGNTIYF
TRBV9	TRBJ2-1	few	TRBD2	TGTGCCAGCAGCCCCACTCCGACTAGCGGGAATGAGCAGTTCTTC	CASSPTPTSGNEQFF
TRBV11-3	TRBJ2-1	few	NA	TGTGCCAGCAGCTTCACGGGGCTGTACAATGAGCAGTTCTTC	CASSFTGLYNEQFF
TRBV11-1	TRBJ2-7	NA	TRBD2	TGTGCCAGCAGCTTAGCGGGAGGGACCTCCTACGAGCAGTACTTC	CASSLAGGTSYEQYF
TRBV20-1	TRBJ1-1	NA	NA	TGCAGTGCTAGAGATCATCCGTTGGGAAGAGCAAACACTGAAGCTTTCTTT	CSARDHPLGRANTEAFF
TRBV6-2/TRBV6-3	TRBJ1-3	many	NA	TGTGCCAGCAGCCGAGAAGAAACCGGGACAGGAAACACCATATATTTT	CASSREETGTGNTIYF
TRBV7-9	TRBJ2-5	few	TRBD2	TGTGCCAGCAAGCGGGAGGGCCGGAAGACCCAGTACTTC	CASKREGRKTQYF
TRBV7-2	TRBJ2-7	few	TRBD2	TGTGCCAGCAGCCCGCCTAGCGGGAGGGGCCGCGAGCAGTACTTC	CASSPPSGRGREQYF